Below are 15 T cell receptor beta chains sequenced from a single sample in a study of vaccination and CD4 T cells after COVID-19 (dated by TCRdb to 2021 to 2024). The protocol used for the library was PCR. Instrument on record: Illumina iSeq 100. TCR sequencing of DNA from cultured CD4+ T cells used the Oncomine TCR Beta short-read assay at the Johns Hopkins FTIC core. TCRdb passed the public sequencing reads through fastp at Q25 and MiXCR, retaining productive beta sequences. Entries that share a CDR3 protein sequence are merged under the most common genes and DNA. A total of under 25,000 distinct CDR3 sequences appear in this sample, roughly 47% of them only once. The ten largest clones represent approximately 15% of the sample. No cognate antigen is known for these TCRs. The meaning of the sample's treatment or condition label: approximately 9-day PBMC culture with coronavirus spike peptide pools or control peptides (ViraFEST assay).

Sequencing was done on a sample of cultured CD4+ T cells from blood. The receptor set was obtained from a human donor with COVID-19.

The chain is built from TRBV10-2 and TRBJ1-1, with a tentative D call TRBD1 (6 bases). From germline, CDR1 is WSHSY and CDR2 SAAADI. The V gene lost 4 bases and the J gene lost 3 bases, with 6 bases spanning the gap. This CDR3 comprises 12 residues. The CDR3 loop reads CASSGTDTEAFF. For the CDR3, the DNA is TGCGCCAGCAGTGGGACAGACACTGAAGCTTTCTTT.

This clonotype was observed once. V usage is TRBV11-2 and J usage is TRBJ2-5, with 7 nucleotides matching TRBD1. J lost 5 bases, V lost 7 bases, and 10 bases had no gene match. The CDR3 has 14 residues. Germline V gene sequence: CDR1 SGHAT, CDR2 FQNNGV. CDR3 residues: CASTPKGGWETQYF. CDR3 coding DNA: TGTGCCAGCACCCCCAAAGGGGGCTGGGAGACCCAGTACTTC.

Here the CDR3 DNA reads TGTGCCAGCAGCGTAGCGGACAGGGGTAGGGGCTACACCTTC. As protein: CASSVADRGRGYTF. This chain connects TRBV9 to TRBJ1-2; TRBD1 aligns across 9 bases. Germline trimming cut 0 bases from V and 8 bases from J; bases unmatched to any gene: 5. CDR3 length equals 14 residues. Germline V gene sequence: CDR1 SGDLS, CDR2 YYNGEE.

In its sample, this clonotype was seen a few times. The gene calls are TRBV19 and TRBJ1-6; D perhaps matches TRBD1 (6 bases). The CDR3 is 15 residues long. The V gene lost 5 bases and the J gene lost 5 bases, with 13 bases spanning the gap. CDR1 LNHDA and CDR2 SQIVND come from the germline V gene (reference sequence). The CDR3 reads CASSARDTNNSPLHF. The DNA for the CDR3 is TGTGCCAGTAGTGCCCGGGACACTAATAATTCACCCCTCCACTTT.

This clonotype is medium-sized (0.01 to 0.1%) within its sample. The chain recombines TRBV12-3 or TRBV12-4 with TRBJ1-2; no clear D. The CDR3 sequence is 12 residues long. V was shortened by 5 bases and J by 4 bases, with 8 bases between the two germline ends. The DNA for the CDR3 is TGTGCCAGCAGTCCCCGCGGCTATGGCTACACCTTC. Translation gives CASSPRGYGYTF.

This clonotype came up a few times. The chain carries TRBV5-4 and TRBJ2-1; the D gene is possibly TRBD2 (7 bases). V was pared by 4 bases and J by 1 base, with 12 bases between. This CDR3 contains 15 residues. Germline V gives CDR1 SGHNT, CDR2 YYREEE (reference sequence). CDR3 loop: CASSTQGGSYNEQFF. The CDR3 DNA follows: TGTGCCAGCAGCACACAGGGAGGGTCCTACAATGAGCAGTTCTTC.

This clonotype rates as medium-sized. At one of its ends the junction is not consistent with the germline gene, which may arise from a read error. This chain links TRBV7-7 with TRBJ1-5, with TRBD1 as a possible D gene (5 bases). CDR1 and CDR2 from the germline V gene are SSHAT and FNYEAQ (reference sequence). The length of the CDR3 is 15 residues. DNA of the CDR3: TGTGCTAGCAGCTCAACAGGTGGGAGCAATCAGCCCCAGCATTTT. Amino acid sequence: CASSSTGGSNQPQHF. The whole variable domain, remainder taken from reference TRBV7-7 and TRBJ1-5, is GAGVSQSPRYKVTKRGQDVTLRCDPISSHATLYWYQQALGQGPEFLTYFNYEAQPDKSGLPSDRFSAERPEGSISTLTIQRTEQRDSAMYRCASSSTGGSNQPQHFGDGTRLSIL.

Of note for this clonotype: One end of the junction varies from germline; a read error may be responsible. J is TRBJ1-2 and V is TRBV7-9; tentative D call: TRBD1 (6 bases). The CDR3 length is 15 residues. Germline lookup yields CDR1 SEHNR and CDR2 FQNEAQ (reference sequence). The CDR3 sequence is CASSLALGGGRGYTF. The DNA for the CDR3 is TGCGCCAGCAGCTTGGCCCTTGGCGGGGGCCGGGGCTACACCTTC. The whole variable domain, remainder taken from reference TRBV7-9 and TRBJ1-2, is DTGVSQNPRHKITKRGQNVTFRCDPISEHNRLYWYRQTLGQGPEFLTYFQNEAQLEKSRLLSDRFSAERPKGSFSTLEIQRTEQGDSAMYLCASSLALGGGRGYTFGSGTRLTVV.

This clonotype was observed a handful of times. The chain couples TRBV20-1 to TRBJ1-2; D not certain. The CDR3 totals 13 residues. V was shortened by 0 bases and J by 7 bases, with 12 bases between the two germline ends. Germline CDR1 and CDR2: DFQATT and SNEGSKA (reference sequence). The CDR3 coding sequence is TGCAGTGCTAGAGATGGGGTATTGGGTGGCTACACCTTC. This translates into CSARDGVLGGYTF.

The V and J genes are TRBV7-3 and TRBJ2-2; D is perhaps TRBD1 (6 bases). The CDR3 runs 15 residues. Germline CDR1 reads SGHTA; CDR2 reads FQGTGA. The V end lost 2 bases, the J end lost 3 bases, and 10 bases lay between the germline ends. In DNA, the CDR3 is TGTGCCAGCAGCTTAGACAGGCGAGACACCGGGGAGCTGTTTTTT. It codes for CASSLDRRDTGELFF.

The chain is built from TRBV7-2 and TRBJ1-2; D remains ambiguous. This CDR3 region has 11 residues. V lost 8 bases and J lost 8, with 12 bases in between. Germline V CDR1 and CDR2: SGHTA, FQGNSA. In DNA, the CDR3 is TGTGCCAGCTCGAATGTAGCGGGCTACACCTTC. This gives the protein CASSNVAGYTF.

This clonotype occurred a few times. V is TRBV5-4 and J is TRBJ1-1; D gene ambiguous. V was trimmed by 4 bases and J by 0 bases, leaving 13 bases between them. The CDR3 totals 15 residues. Germline values: CDR1 SGHNT, CDR2 YYREEE (reference sequence). Here the CDR3 reads CASSREGALNTEAFF. DNA for the CDR3: TGTGCCAGCAGCAGGGAGGGTGCTCTGAACACTGAAGCTTTCTTT.

A few counts support this clonotype. The chain has TRBV7-9 and TRBJ2-3, with TRBD2 matching 7 bases. The CDR3 length is 17 residues. Per germline, CDR1 SEHNR and CDR2 FQNEAQ (reference sequence). The V segment lost 1 base and the J segment 2 bases; nucleotides outside the gene matches: 9. Here the CDR3 reads CASSLVEASGATDTQYF. The CDR3 bases are TGTGCCAGCAGCTTAGTCGAGGCTAGCGGCGCCACAGATACGCAGTATTTT.

This chain joins TRBV24-1 and TRBJ2-2; D gene ambiguous. Germline values: CDR1 KGHDR, CDR2 SFDVKD. This CDR3 is built from 13 residues. Trimming cost V 4 bases and J 5 bases, with 7 bases left between them. The DNA of the CDR3 is TGTGCCACCAGTGAGGCACCAACCGGGGAGCTGTTTTTT. Translating it yields CATSEAPTGELFF.

V gene TRBV7-6 combines with J gene TRBJ2-7; 11 bases match TRBD2. V was pared by 2 bases and J by 5 bases, with 8 bases of the junction left unmatched. The CDR3 covers 16 residues. CDR1 and CDR2 from the germline V gene are SGHVS and FNYEAQ. The CDR3 loop reads CASSLSSTSGAHEQYF. CDR3 nucleotides: TGTGCCAGCAGCTTATCCTCGACTAGCGGGGCCCACGAGCAGTACTTC.